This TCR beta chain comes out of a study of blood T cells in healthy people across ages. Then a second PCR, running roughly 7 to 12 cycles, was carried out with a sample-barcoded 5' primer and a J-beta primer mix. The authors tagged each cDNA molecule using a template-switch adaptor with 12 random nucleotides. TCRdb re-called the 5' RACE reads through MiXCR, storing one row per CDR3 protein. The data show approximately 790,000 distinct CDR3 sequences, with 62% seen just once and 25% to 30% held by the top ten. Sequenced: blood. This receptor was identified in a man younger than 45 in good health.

The DNA for the CDR3 is TGCGCCAGCAGCCAGTGGGAGCAAGAGACCCAGTACTTC. Encoded protein: CASSQWEQETQYF. This chain connects TRBV4-1 to TRBJ2-5, with D possibly TRBD2 on 5 matching bases. V lost 3 bases and J 2 bases, leaving 7 bases between the germline ends. CDR1 is MGHRA and CDR2 is YSYEKL in the germline V gene. The CDR3 spans 13 residues.